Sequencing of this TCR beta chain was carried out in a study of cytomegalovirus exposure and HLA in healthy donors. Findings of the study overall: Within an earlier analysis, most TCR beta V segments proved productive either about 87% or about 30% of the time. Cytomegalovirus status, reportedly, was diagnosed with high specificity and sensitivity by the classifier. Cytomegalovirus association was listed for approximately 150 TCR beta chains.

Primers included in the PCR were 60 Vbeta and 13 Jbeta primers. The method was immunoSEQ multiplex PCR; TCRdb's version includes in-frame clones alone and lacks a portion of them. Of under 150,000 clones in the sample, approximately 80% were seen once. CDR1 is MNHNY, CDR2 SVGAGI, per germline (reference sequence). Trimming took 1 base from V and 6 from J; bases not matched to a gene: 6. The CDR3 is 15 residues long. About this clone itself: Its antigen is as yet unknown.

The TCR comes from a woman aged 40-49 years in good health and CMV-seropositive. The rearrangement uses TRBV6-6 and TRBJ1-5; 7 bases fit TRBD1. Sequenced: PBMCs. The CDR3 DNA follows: TGTGCCAGCAGTTACTTTCTAGGGGGCCTTCAGCCCCAGCATTTT. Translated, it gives CASSYFLGGLQPQHF.